Presented here are 19 T cell receptor beta chains from one specimen sequenced in a study of OX40 agonist ivuxolimab in advanced cancers. Measured with immunoSEQ multiplex PCR; TCRdb has only the in-frame clones, and not every one. This sample carries 40,000 to 45,000 clones, about 90% of them seen once, and the ten largest clones take over 5.5%. Material: CD4+ or CD8+ T cells sorted from blood, obtained in a trial of the OX40 agonist ivuxolimab. All receptors derive from an adult with an advanced solid tumor such as melanoma, head and neck, liver or kidney cancer.

The CDR3 reads CASSERRDRVSGNTIYF. The CDR3 DNA reads TGTGCCAGCAGTGAACGCAGGGACAGGGTCTCTGGAAACACCATATATTTT. The chain is built from TRBV2 and TRBJ1-3; TRBD1 matches 9 bases. The germline CDR1 and CDR2 sequences are SNHLY and FYNNEI. Unmatched junction bases numbered 5, after V lost 2 bases and J lost 0 bases. The CDR3 contains 17 residues.

The gene calls are TRBV9 and TRBJ2-5, with TRBD2 as a possible D gene (6 bases). The ends were cut back, 4 bases at V and 5 bases at J, with 12 bases in the middle. The germline CDR1 and CDR2 sequences are SGDLS and YYNGEE. The CDR3 consists of 13 residues. Here the CDR3 DNA reads TGTGCCAGCAGCCGTGGGCTAGCGGAGACCCAGTACTTC. Translated: CASSRGLAETQYF.

This clone has only a few counts. V is TRBV14 and J is TRBJ2-2; 7 bases agree with TRBD1. The CDR3 loop spans 13 amino acids. Germline V CDR1 and CDR2: SGHDN, FVKESK. J gave up 6 bases and V 3 bases, and 1 base lay outside the gene matches. The CDR3 sequence: CASSQQGAGELFF. The DNA for the CDR3 is TGTGCCAGCAGCCAGCAGGGGGCCGGGGAGCTGTTTTTT.

This rearrangement joins TRBV10-1 to TRBJ2-2; D ambiguous. This CDR3 is built from 14 residues. Germline-derived CDR1 and CDR2 are WNHNN and SYGVQD (reference sequence). Trimming removed 6 bases at V and 0 bases at J, with 8 bases between. CDR3 DNA sequence: TGCGCCAGCAGACGGGCTCCGAACACCGGGGAGCTGTTTTTT. This codes for CASRRAPNTGELFF.

The rearrangement uses TRBV4-1 and TRBJ2-5; TRBD2 matches at 9 bases. J gave up 0 bases and V 1 base, and 3 bases lay outside the gene matches. Germline V gene sequence: CDR1 MGHRA, CDR2 YSYEKL. This CDR3 is built from 16 residues. Here the CDR3 reads CASSQGGRGYQETQYF. The CDR3 nucleotides are TGCGCCAGCAGCCAAGGCGGGAGGGGGTACCAAGAGACCCAGTACTTC.

This chain uses TRBV9 with TRBJ2-5, with D possibly called TRBD1 or TRBD2 (5 bases each). The germline CDR1 and CDR2 sequences are SGDLS and YYNGEE. The V end was cut by 3 bases, the J end by 4 bases, with 19 bases between. CDR3 length: 16 residues. This CDR3 reads CASSAHPRDRGETQYF. In DNA, the CDR3 is TGTGCCAGCAGCGCACACCCCAGGGACCGAGGAGAGACCCAGTACTTC.

This clone has just one count. The same CDR3 also results from other DNA sequences found in this sample. The chain combines TRBV7-3 with TRBJ2-1; D remains ambiguous. The germline V and J ends were trimmed by 3 bases and 6 bases, with 6 bases remaining between them. Germline V lookup: CDR1 SGHTA, CDR2 FQGTGA. This CDR3 spans 12 amino acids. Here the CDR3 DNA reads TGTGCCAGCAGCTTGAATCGCAATGAGCAGTTCTTC. Amino acids: CASSLNRNEQFF. Filled out from reference TRBV7-3 and TRBJ2-1, the complete variable domain reads GAGVSQTPSNKVTEKGKYVELRCDPISGHTALYWYRQSLGQGPEFLIYFQGTGAADDSGLPNDRFFAVRPEGSVSTLKIQRTERGDSAVYLCASSLNRNEQFFGPGTRLTVL.

This clone appeared a single time. V usage is TRBV7-9 and J usage is TRBJ2-1, with 8 bases aligning to TRBD1. CDR1 and CDR2 (germline): SEHNR, FQNEAQ (reference sequence). The CDR3 contains 16 residues. V dropped 6 bases and J dropped 7; count of bases not matched to a gene: 14. This CDR3 is CASRSGPGQGRNEQFF. The CDR3 bases are TGTGCCAGCAGGTCGGGGCCCGGACAGGGTCGGAATGAGCAGTTCTTC.

For the CDR3, the DNA is TGTGCCAGCAGCTTGGAGCTAGGCCAAGAGACCCAGTACTTC. Its translation is CASSLELGQETQYF. The chain is built from TRBV5-4 and TRBJ2-5; D gene unclear. Germline loops: CDR1 SGHNT, CDR2 YYREEE (reference sequence). The V gene lost 0 bases and the J gene lost 1 base, with 7 bases spanning the gap. CDR3 length: 14 residues. Based on the CDR3 plus reference TRBV5-4 and TRBJ2-5, the full variable domain is ETGVTQSPTHLIKTRGQQVTLRCSSQSGHNTVSWYQQALGQGPQFIFQYYREEENGRGNFPPRFSGLQFPNYSSELNVNALELDDSALYLCASSLELGQETQYFGPGTRLLVL.

The chain joins TRBV29-1 to TRBJ2-1; D unclear. Trimming pared 8 bases from V and 1 base from J, leaving 9 bases between. The CDR3 runs 12 residues. In germline, CDR1 is SQVTM, CDR2 ANQGSEA. CDR3 amino acids: CSSSGSYNEQFF. CDR3 coding DNA: TGCAGCTCCTCCGGGTCCTACAATGAGCAGTTCTTC.

The J gene is TRBJ1-2, the V gene TRBV14; TRBD1 agrees at 8 bases. Germline CDR1 is SGHDN and CDR2 is FVKESK. V gave up 0 bases and J gave up 4 bases; unmatched junction bases: 1. CDR3 length: 14 amino acids. The CDR3 reads CASSQDGTGYGYTF. As DNA, the CDR3 is TGTGCCAGCAGCCAAGACGGGACAGGCTATGGCTACACCTTC.

This chain links TRBV5-4 with TRBJ2-3; TRBD2 matches 7 bases. The CDR3 contains 14 residues. Trimming cost V 3 bases and J 2 bases; bases outside gene matches: 3. Germline CDR1 SGHNT, CDR2 YYREEE (reference sequence). The DNA of the CDR3 is TGTGCCAGCAGCTCAGCGGGGAACACAGATACGCAGTATTTT. This translates into CASSSAGNTDTQYF. Looking up the rest from reference TRBV5-4 and TRBJ2-3 gives the full variable domain: ETGVTQSPTHLIKTRGQQVTLRCSSQSGHNTVSWYQQALGQGPQFIFQYYREEENGRGNFPPRFSGLQFPNYSSELNVNALELDDSALYLCASSSAGNTDTQYFGPGTRLTVL.

The rearrangement joins TRBV21-1 to TRBJ2-2; the table names TRBD2, a call not compared with the DNA. TRBV21-1 is a documented pseudogene. The CDR3 sequence is 14 residues long. CDR3 loop: CASSKEEWSRELFF. The CDR3, as DNA: TGTGCCAGCAGCAAAGAGGAGTGGTCGCGGGAGCTGTTTTTT.

The rearrangement uses TRBV5-1 and TRBJ2-2; TRBD1 agrees at 9 bases. After removal of 7 bases from V and 7 bases from J, the junction contained 8 bases not matched to a gene. CDR1 is SGHRS and CDR2 is YFSETQ in the germline V gene. This CDR3 comprises 14 residues. The CDR3 sequence is CASAKDRGFGELFF. The CDR3 DNA reads TGCGCCAGCGCAAAGGACAGGGGATTCGGGGAGCTGTTTTTT.

The genes are TRBV30 and TRBJ2-7, with D perhaps TRBD1 (5 bases). Trimming took off 5 bases at V and 2 bases at J, with 16 bases between the two ends. This CDR3 is built from 14 residues. Looked up from germline, CDR1 is GTSNPN and CDR2 is SVGIG (reference sequence). The CDR3 bases are TGTGCCTGGGGGATACAGGTACCAACCTACGAGCAGTACTTC. It specifies CAWGIQVPTYEQYF.

The chain carries TRBV27 and TRBJ2-2, with 9 bases fitting TRBD1. Germline loops: CDR1 MNHEY, CDR2 SMNVEV (reference sequence). This CDR3 is built from 14 residues. V gave up 8 bases and J gave up 2 bases; unmatched junction bases: 3. The CDR3 DNA is TGTGCCAGCCGGGACAGGGTCAACACCGGGGAGCTGTTTTTT. Translated, it gives CASRDRVNTGELFF.

V is TRBV12-5 and J is TRBJ1-1; 11 nucleotides agree with TRBD1. The trim removed 1 base at V and 11 bases at J, leaving 12 bases unmatched. The length of the CDR3 is 16 residues. Germline assignment: CDR1 LGHNT and CDR2 FRNRAP. The chain's CDR3 is CASGLGTGGADPDAFF. DNA for the CDR3: TGTGCTAGTGGTTTGGGGACAGGGGGCGCGGACCCCGACGCTTTCTTT.

The chain uses TRBV6-1 and TRBJ2-7; 8 bases align to TRBD2. Trimming took 7 bases from V and 5 from J; bases not matched to a gene: 7. Germline V gene sequence: CDR1 MNHNS, CDR2 SASEGT. The CDR3 is made up of 13 amino acids. The CDR3 DNA sequence: TGTGCCAGCACTCGCGGGAGGTTCGACGAGCAGTACTTC. This gives the protein CASTRGRFDEQYF.

The CDR3 reads CASGLLTTQFF. The DNA of the CDR3 is TGTGCTAGTGGTTTATTGACTACGCAGTTCTTC. The chain joins TRBV12-5 to TRBJ2-1; D may be TRBD2 (5 bases). Germline CDR1 LGHNT, CDR2 FRNRAP. CDR3 length equals 11 residues. With 3 bases removed from V and 12 bases from J, the gap between germline ends came to 9 bases.